Given below is one T cell receptor beta chain in context. This clonotype was counted a few times. The antigen it recognizes is unknown. Base qualities were left out, and no much larger clone turns up one base away. The CDR3 sequence holds 14 residues, the cysteine and phenylalanine included. CDR3 DNA only is kept here, 42 bases in frame from base 1. V drops 6 bases and J drops 4 bases, leaving 16 bases in between. This sample was included in a study of T-cell memory formation after mild COVID-19 (dated by TCRdb to 2020 to 2023). Describing the broader study: TCR sequence clusters from the two donors were found to be largely donor specific. T-cell clones expanding and contracting after mild COVID-19 in two donors were tracked by longitudinal TCRalpha and TCRbeta repertoire sequencing. Two young, previously healthy adult volunteers made up the cohort, one male and one female.

PBMCs were isolated by Ficoll-Paque density gradient centrifugation. Instrument on record: Illumina NovaSeq 6000. Using 5'RACE with constant-segment primers, TCRalpha and TCRbeta cDNA libraries were constructed, with sample barcodes and unique molecular identifiers added in the process. RNA was extracted from every sample with Trizol reagent. The libraries were amplified in two PCR steps, and the second step added a second sample barcode and Illumina TruSeq adapters. Sequencing of libraries was performed on an Illumina NovaSeq with 2 x 150 bp paired-end reads. Concerning the study's data processing: Reads were demultiplexed and collapsed into UMI-guided consensus sequences with migec v1.2.7. Using mixcr v2.1.11, UMI consensuses were aligned to TRA and TRB V and J templates and then assembled into clonotypes. A clonotype was counted as expanded or contracted only when both edgeR and NoisET called the clonotype significant, with the noise models trained on biological replicates. For edgeR calls, the thresholds were a false discovery rate-adjusted p below 0.01 and a log2 fold-change of 1. As an exploratory analysis of dynamics, max-normalized trajectories of the 1000 most abundant clonotypes were examined by PCA with hierarchical clustering. Each responding clone was given a CD4 or CD8 phenotype based on the CD4+ and CD8+ repertoires, which had been sequenced separately. TCRdb took the public reads, trimmed them with fastp at Q25, ran MiXCR for clone calling and kept in-frame beta chains. Each record represents a unique CDR3 protein, reported with the most common genes and DNA among its rows. The V and J calls here are based on TCRdb, not the publication. In this sample the table shows around 140,000 distinct CDR3 sequences, 15% to 20% of which occur a single time. In total, the top ten clones hold about 2.1% of the sample.

Broad study findings and their caveats: Whether the second-wave clones peaking on day 37 were SARS-CoV-2 specific was not confirmed. The detection of some responding clones in pre-infection memory suggests that pre-existing cross-reactive memory T cells joined the SARS-CoV-2 response. Clones contracting from day 15 to 85 had balanced CD4/CD8 phenotypes, while a second wave expanding from day 15 to 37 was biased towards CD4+. Contracting CD4+ clones appeared mostly in the CM and EM memory subsets, whereas CD8+ clones were enriched in EMRA. Only a couple of mild cases were covered in the study, and larger cohorts including severe cases with pre-infection samples were considered necessary.

The clonotype was recovered from an adult woman who had mild COVID-19 (a few samples of this study predate the infection). The sample titles of this study are shuffled in the database, so cell type and time point are left out; the donor was told from shared clones. The chain links TRBV12-3 or TRBV12-4 with TRBJ2-7, and perhaps TRBD2 as D gene, on 5 matching bases. The sequencing input was PBMCs or a T cell subset sorted from them (not recorded which). The CDR3 is CASSISVGGYEQYF. The DNA sequence follows: TGTGCCAGCAGCATCTCTGTAGGAGGATACGAGCAGTACTTC.